The sequence of this T cell receptor beta chain was determined in a study of blood T cells in healthy people across ages. Study summary: Capture by template switching was about one barcoded beta molecule per two T cells.

For the second PCR, which ran for about 6 to 11 cycles, a sample-barcoded 5' primer and a J-beta primer mix were used. The template-switch adaptor was a 5' adaptor with 12 random nucleotides. It tagged each cDNA molecule. TCRdb reanalysed the 5' RACE reads using MiXCR and keeps one entry per CDR3 protein. Among just over 800,000 distinct CDR3 sequences listed, 55% to 65% were seen once. The study's findings and limits: Bulk PBMC profiling left naive and antigen-experienced comparisons inconclusive.

Trimming cost V 2 bases and J 8 bases; bases outside gene matches: 10. CDR1 is MDHEN and CDR2 is SYDVKM in the germline V gene. The CDR3 contains 15 residues. The sample holds a few counts of this clonotype. Its antigen is currently unknown. Material: blood. The TCR sequence derives from a man under 40 in good health. The chain couples TRBV28 to TRBJ1-1; 8 nucleotides line up with TRBD1. CDR3 nucleotides: TGTGCCAGCAGTTTAACGGGACAGGCAGCCTCGGAAGCTTTCTTT. This sequence encodes CASSLTGQAASEAFF.